A single sample gave rise to the 21 T cell receptor beta chains below, sequenced in a study of blood T cells in healthy people across ages. Together with a sample-barcoded 5' primer, a J-beta primer mix was included in a second PCR lasting 7 to 11 cycles. TCRdb itself ran the 5' RACE reads through MiXCR, one entry per CDR3 protein. The sample shows approximately 1.5 million distinct CDR3 sequences, almost 35% of them seen only once. Sequencing used blood. The receptors shown here come from a woman in her twenties or thirties in good health.

This chain links TRBV27 with TRBJ2-7, with a weak D call TRBD2 (5 bases). Germline V gene lookup returns CDR1 MNHEY and CDR2 SMNVEV (reference sequence). The V gene lost 5 bases and the J gene lost 2 bases, with 13 bases spanning the gap. The CDR3 runs to 14 residues. Written as DNA, the CDR3 is TGTGCCAGCAGTAGGGAGAGCGGTACCTACGAGCAGTACTTC. It codes for CASSRESGTYEQYF.

This clonotype occurred a few times. CDR3 in amino acids: CASSPHSDTEAFF. CDR3 in DNA: TGTGCCAGCTCACCACATTCGGACACTGAAGCTTTCTTT. The V call is TRBV18, the J call TRBJ1-1; D remains ambiguous. Germline loops: CDR1 KGHSH, CDR2 LQKENI. This CDR3 has 13 amino acids. Trimming left V 1 base short and J 3 bases short, with 6 bases between.

The chain uses TRBV28 and TRBJ1-2; 10 bases fit TRBD1. V lost 4 bases to trimming and J lost 13 bases; unmatched junction nucleotides: 6. Germline values: CDR1 MDHEN, CDR2 SYDVKM. The CDR3 length is 12 residues. As DNA, the CDR3 is TGTGCCAGCAGTTCCAGACAGGGGGCGCGCACCTTC. Residues: CASSSRQGARTF.

The sample holds a few counts of this clonotype. The chain has TRBV7-6 and TRBJ1-1, with D unresolved. V lost 5 bases and J 1 base, leaving 11 bases between the germline ends. The CDR3 extends over 14 amino acids. In germline, CDR1 is SGHVS, CDR2 FNYEAQ. The CDR3 bases are TGTGCCAGCAGCCGTGGTCCAGGGAACACTGAAGCTTTCTTT. It codes for CASSRGPGNTEAFF.

The V call is TRBV10-2, the J call TRBJ1-6; maybe TRBD1 (5 bases). CDR1 is WSHSY, CDR2 SAAADI, per germline. The CDR3 runs to 16 residues. Trimming shortened V by 0 bases and J by 9 bases, and 15 bases separated the two germline ends. As DNA, the CDR3 is TGCGCCAGCAGTGAGTCGGACACTGTAACTGCTTCACCCCTCCACTTT. This gives the protein CASSESDTVTASPLHF.

The rearrangement links TRBV7-9 to TRBJ1-2, with D maybe TRBD1 (6 bases). The length of the CDR3 is 15 residues. V shed 2 bases and J shed 6 bases, with 16 bases lying between them. The germline V gene encodes CDR1 SEHNR and CDR2 FQNEAQ (reference sequence). The CDR3 DNA is TGTGCCAGCAGCTTATTTCCGGACAGAGGAGATGGCTACACCTTC. It is translated as CASSLFPDRGDGYTF.

The genes are TRBV12-3 or TRBV12-4 and TRBJ1-2; D remains unclear. V gave up 5 bases and J gave up 6 bases, with 16 bases separating them. This CDR3 contains 14 residues. The CDR3 nucleotides are TGTGCCAGCAGTCCCCAACGCCGCGGGAATGGCTACACCTTC. Translation gives CASSPQRRGNGYTF.

The J gene is TRBJ1-2, the V gene TRBV25-1; 8 nucleotides align to TRBD1. The germline V gene encodes CDR1 MGHDK and CDR2 SYGVNS. After removal of 6 bases from V and 4 bases from J, the junction contained 7 bases not matched to a gene. CDR3 length: 14 residues. CDR3 residues: CASSGGTGRYGYTF. CDR3 in DNA: TGTGCCAGCAGCGGGGGGACAGGACGCTATGGCTACACCTTC.

This rearrangement joins TRBV20-1 to TRBJ2-5; 7 bases match TRBD2. There are 14 residues in the CDR3. Trimming removed 3 bases from V and 2 bases from J; junction bases left unmatched: 6. The germline V gene has CDR1 DFQATT and CDR2 SNEGSKA (reference sequence). The CDR3 is CSARSREVQETQYF. The DNA of the CDR3 is TGCAGTGCTAGGAGCCGGGAGGTGCAAGAGACCCAGTACTTC.

Note on this clonotype: Since a much larger clone is just one base distant, this may be a read error. This chain links TRBV10-3 with TRBJ1-5; no clear D. CDR1 ENHRY and CDR2 SYGVKD come from the germline V gene. The CDR3 is 12 residues long. V was cut by 2 bases and J by 4 bases, with 3 bases left in between. The CDR3 bases are TGTGCCATCAGTGAGCCGAATCAGCCCCAGCATTTT. Its translation is CAISEPNQPQHF.

This clonotype showed up many times. The chain employs TRBV20-1 and TRBJ2-7; 10 nucleotides line up with TRBD1. Germline CDR1 reads DFQATT; CDR2 reads SNEGSKA (reference sequence). V was clipped by 5 bases and J by 3 bases; unmatched bases: 7. CDR3 length: 14 amino acids. CDR3 amino acids: CSALGQGMLYEQYF. DNA for the CDR3: TGCAGTGCTTTGGGACAGGGGATGCTCTACGAGCAGTACTTC.

Comment on this clonotype: A much larger clone lies one base from this, so it may be a read error. The V and J genes are TRBV20-1 and TRBJ2-1; 8 bases are a match to TRBD2. This CDR3 is 15 amino acids long. Germline V CDR1 and CDR2: DFQATT, SNEGSKA (reference sequence). CDR3 DNA sequence: TGCAGTGCTAGAGTGACGGGAGGGCCGGGCAATGGGCAGTTCTTC. Protein product: CSARVTGGPGNGQFF.

This chain joins TRBV7-2 and TRBJ2-2, with D possibly TRBD2 on 7 matching bases. V was pared by 3 bases and J by 3 bases, with 11 bases between. CDR1 is SGHTA and CDR2 is FQGNSA in the germline V gene. CDR3 length equals 15 residues. The CDR3 DNA reads as TGTGCCAGCAGCTTGGAGGGGGGGCACACCGGGGAGCTGTTTTTT. This codes for CASSLEGGHTGELFF. Variable domain in full (rest from reference TRBV7-2 and TRBJ2-2): GAGVSQSPSNKVTEKGKDVELRCDPISGHTALYWYRQSLGQGLEFLIYFQGNSAPDKSGLPSDRFSAERTGGSVSTLTIQRTQQEDSAVYLCASSLEGGHTGELFFGEGSRLTVL.

This clonotype was detected a few times. The V and J genes are TRBV29-1 and TRBJ1-4; tentative D call: TRBD1 (5 bases). The CDR3 contains 13 residues. Germline V gene sequence: CDR1 SQVTM, CDR2 ANQGSEA. The V end lost 6 bases, the J end lost 0 bases, and 8 bases lay between the germline ends. The CDR3 nucleotides read TGCAGCGTACAGGCTTCAACTAATGAAAAACTGTTTTTT. This codes for CSVQASTNEKLFF.

This clonotype was seen a few times. This rearrangement joins TRBV12-3 or TRBV12-4 to TRBJ2-1, with D tentatively TRBD2 (5 bases). Trimming pared 5 bases from V and 7 bases from J, leaving 18 bases between. This CDR3 has 15 residues. Written as DNA, the CDR3 is TGTGCCAGCAGTCCCCGGGGAAGTGCGGCAAATGAGCAGTTCTTC. Protein product: CASSPRGSAANEQFF.

The genes are TRBV5-1 and TRBJ2-3, with D possibly TRBD2 on 5 matching bases. There are 15 residues in the CDR3. V lost 4 bases to trimming and J lost 6 bases, with 18 bases between them. CDR1 SGHRS and CDR2 YFSETQ come from the germline V gene. CDR3 amino acids: CASSGGLQRFDTQYF. DNA of the CDR3: TGCGCCAGCAGCGGAGGACTTCAGAGATTTGATACGCAGTATTTT. The full variable domain, its missing parts supplied by reference TRBV5-1 and TRBJ2-3, is KAGVTQTPRYLIKTRGQQVTLSCSPISGHRSVSWYQQTPGQGLQFLFEYFSETQRNKGNFPGRFSGRQFSNSRSEMNVSTLELGDSALYLCASSGGLQRFDTQYFGPGTRLTVL.

This chain uses TRBV9 with TRBJ2-3; a weak D match, TRBD2 (7 bases). CDR1 and CDR2 (germline): SGDLS, YYNGEE. V was shortened by 0 bases and J by 9 bases, with 17 bases between the two germline ends. The CDR3 is 15 residues long. The CDR3 nucleotides are TGTGCCAGCAGCGTAGACGGGGGGCCCCCAAGGACGCAGTATTTT. Protein sequence: CASSVDGGPPRTQYF.

In this sample, this clonotype turned up a few times. The genes are TRBV29-1 and TRBJ1-1; 8 nucleotides agree with TRBD1. The germline V gene encodes CDR1 SQVTM and CDR2 ANQGSEA. This CDR3 is built from 16 residues. The junction had 14 bases not matched to a gene; V was cut back by 4 bases and J by 4 bases. The CDR3 region has the DNA TGCAGCGTTGGGAGCCTCGACAGGGGTCCCACCACTGAAGCTTTCTTT. Residues: CSVGSLDRGPTTEAFF.

This clonotype was seen a handful of times. Sequence at one end of the junction differs from germline and may be a read error. CDR3 residues: CSVDGGPSDEQVF. In DNA, the CDR3 is TGCAGCGTTGATGGGGGGCCCTCGGATGAGCAGGTCTTC. J is TRBJ2-1 and V is TRBV29-1; the D call may be TRBD1 or TRBD2 (6 bases each). The CDR3 extends over 13 amino acids. From germline, CDR1 is SQVTM and CDR2 ANQGSEA.

This clonotype was detected many times. This chain connects TRBV28 to TRBJ2-7; D not certain. Germline V lookup: CDR1 MDHEN, CDR2 SYDVKM. This CDR3 is built from 11 residues. The V and J ends lost 10 bases and 4 bases respectively, with 11 bases between them. CDR3 region: CATRALYEQYF. The CDR3 nucleotides are TGTGCCACCCGAGCGCTTTACGAGCAGTACTTC.

In the case of this clonotype: Mismatch with germline at one junction end may stem from a read error. This chain connects TRBV11-1 to TRBJ2-3; D is ambiguous. The CDR3 length is 16 residues. Germline V gene sequence: CDR1 SGHAT, CDR2 FQDESV (reference sequence). CDR3 coding DNA: TGTGCCGGCAGCTTTCTGGTATCCCCTAGCACAGATACGCAGTATTTT. It codes for CAGSFLVSPSTDTQYF.